One and the same sample provided the 14 T cell receptor beta chains below, sequenced in a study of siplizumab effects on memory and regulatory T cells. Sequenced by immunoSEQ multiplex PCR; TCRdb stores in-frame clones only, minus some. The repertoire consists of around 100,000 clones, with about 95% occurring once and the leading ten covering 1% to 1.5%. The sequenced material came from non-Treg CD4+ T cells sorted from blood. The origin of the receptors is a human donor in good health.

V is TRBV19 and J is TRBJ1-5; D is ambiguous. Trimming took 3 bases from V and 3 from J, leaving 12 bases between them. Germline values: CDR1 LNHDA, CDR2 SQIVND (reference sequence). The CDR3 has 15 residues. The DNA for the CDR3 is TGTGCCAGTAGTATTCGAACAGTCTACAATCAGCCCCAGCATTTT. As protein: CASSIRTVYNQPQHF. Complete variable domain (other parts from reference TRBV19 and TRBJ1-5): DGGITQSPKYLFRKEGQNVTLSCEQNLNHDAMYWYRQDPGQGLRLIYYSQIVNDFQKGDIAEGYSVSREKKESFPLTVTSAQKNPTAFYLCASSIRTVYNQPQHFGDGTRLSIL.

This chain connects TRBV6-5 to TRBJ2-5; no firm D call. Germline V gene lookup returns CDR1 MNHEY and CDR2 SVGAGI. Trimming removed 2 bases at V and 1 base at J, with 8 bases between. The CDR3 is 14 residues long. CDR3 sequence: CASSYGITQETQYF. In DNA, the CDR3 is TGTGCCAGCAGTTACGGGATAACCCAAGAGACCCAGTACTTC.

The chain joins TRBV13 to TRBJ1-2, with TRBD1 identical over 8 bases. The V and J ends lost 0 bases and 2 bases, in that order; junction bases with no gene match: 2. The CDR3 sequence is 15 residues long. The V gene's germline CDR1 is PRHDT and CDR2 FYEKMQ (reference sequence). CDR3 sequence: CASSLGRTGNYGYTF. CDR3 DNA: TGTGCCAGCAGCTTAGGGAGGACAGGGAACTATGGCTACACCTTC. The full variable domain, in which reference TRBV13 and TRBJ1-2 provide the parts outside the CDR3, is AAGVIQSPRHLIKEKRETATLKCYPIPRHDTVYWYQQGPGQDPQFLISFYEKMQSDKGSIPDRFSAQQFSDYHSELNMSSLELGDSALYFCASSLGRTGNYGYTFGSGTRLTVV.

The chain couples TRBV5-1 to TRBJ1-6, with D unresolved. V lost 0 bases and J lost 0, with 7 bases in between. This CDR3 contains 16 residues. Per the germline V gene, CDR1 is SGHRS and CDR2 is YFSETQ. CDR3 bases: TGCGCCAGCAGCTTGGACCCGAGCTCCTATAATTCACCCCTCCACTTT. Protein sequence: CASSLDPSSYNSPLHF.

The CDR3 spells CASSPSGRFGDTQYF. The CDR3 region has the DNA TGTGCCAGCAGCCCTAGCGGGAGATTCGGAGATACGCAGTATTTT. The chain couples TRBV11-3 to TRBJ2-3; TRBD2 matches at 10 bases. The CDR3 totals 15 residues. The germline V gene encodes CDR1 SGHNT and CDR2 YENEEA. Trimming removed 5 bases from V and 5 bases from J; junction bases left unmatched: 7.

This clone was detected a few times. The chain combines TRBV27 with TRBJ2-5; unclear D gene. Per germline, CDR1 MNHEY and CDR2 SMNVEV (reference sequence). The CDR3 is made up of 15 amino acids. V lost 2 bases and J lost 2, with 12 bases in between. The CDR3 DNA is TGTGCCAGCAGTTTACTTGGGAACCAGCAAGAGACCCAGTACTTC. Its translation is CASSLLGNQQETQYF.

The rearrangement uses TRBV6-6 and TRBJ2-2, with 15 bases identical to TRBD2. This CDR3 has 14 amino acids. J was trimmed by 7 bases and V by 8 bases; bases with no gene match: 2. The germline V gene has CDR1 MNHNY and CDR2 SVGAGI (reference sequence). CDR3 residues: CASGLAGGSGELFF. CDR3 DNA sequence: TGTGCCAGCGGACTAGCGGGGGGGAGCGGGGAGCTGTTTTTT.

This clone was detected a few times. V is TRBV18 and J is TRBJ2-1; 7 bases are a match to TRBD2. The CDR3 covers 16 residues. J gave up 2 bases and V 1 base, and 5 bases lay outside the gene matches. From germline, CDR1 is KGHSH and CDR2 LQKENI. The CDR3 nucleotides read TGTGCCAGCTCACCACTCCTAGCGGAGACCTACAATGAGCAGTTCTTC. The encoded protein is CASSPLLAETYNEQFF.

The chain has TRBV18 and TRBJ1-3; possible D gene TRBD1, 5 bases. Trimming removed 3 bases from V and 7 bases from J, with 16 bases in between. The V gene's germline CDR1 is KGHSH and CDR2 LQKENI. This CDR3 is built from 15 residues. CDR3 sequence (DNA): TGTGCCAGCTCACCTACTCCGGACACGGAGAACACCATATATTTT. Protein sequence: CASSPTPDTENTIYF.

V gene TRBV6-5 combines with J gene TRBJ1-5; 7 nucleotides line up with TRBD1. The germline V gene encodes CDR1 MNHEY and CDR2 SVGAGI. There are 14 residues in the CDR3. V trimming: 6 bases; J trimming: 2 bases; junction bases outside the gene matches: 4. CDR3 DNA sequence: TGTGCCAGCAGGACAGGGTTTGGCAATCAGCCCCAGCATTTT. It codes for CASRTGFGNQPQHF.

The chain recombines TRBV5-1 with TRBJ2-6, with D perhaps TRBD1 (5 bases). V lost 3 bases and J 1 base, leaving 11 bases between the germline ends. Germline values: CDR1 SGHRS, CDR2 YFSETQ. CDR3 length equals 16 residues. CDR3 sequence reads: CASSSGHPSGANVLTF. The CDR3, as DNA: TGCGCCAGCAGCTCTGGACATCCGTCTGGGGCCAACGTCCTGACTTTC.

The sample holds a few counts of this clone. The chain couples TRBV4-2 to TRBJ2-7, with a possible D match to TRBD1 (5 bases). This CDR3 spans 17 amino acids. Germline CDR1 and CDR2: LGHNA and YNFKEQ. With 1 base removed from V and 4 bases from J, the gap between germline ends came to 20 bases. CDR3 amino acids: CASSQVSQGLNGYEQYF. The CDR3 DNA reads as TGTGCCAGCAGCCAAGTTTCGCAGGGCCTAAATGGGTACGAGCAGTACTTC.

The chain combines TRBV4-2 with TRBJ2-5; no firm D call. The CDR3 extends over 12 amino acids. V lost 4 bases and J lost 5, with 8 bases in between. The germline V gene encodes CDR1 LGHNA and CDR2 YNFKEQ. CDR3 coding DNA: TGTGCCAGCAGCCCGGATTATGAGACCCAGTACTTC. Translated, it gives CASSPDYETQYF.

The V gene is TRBV7-2, the J gene TRBJ2-1; no reliable D call. Germline values: CDR1 SGHTA, CDR2 FQGNSA. V was trimmed by 3 bases and J by 10 bases, leaving 13 bases between them. This CDR3 spans 13 amino acids. CDR3 sequence: CASSFSTLREQFF. CDR3 DNA sequence: TGTGCCAGCAGCTTCTCCACCCTACGAGAGCAGTTCTTC. The complete variable domain, with remaining parts taken from reference TRBV7-2 and TRBJ2-1, reads GAGVSQSPSNKVTEKGKDVELRCDPISGHTALYWYRQSLGQGLEFLIYFQGNSAPDKSGLPSDRFSAERTGGSVSTLTIQRTQQEDSAVYLCASSFSTLREQFFGPGTRLTVL.